This TCR beta chain was sequenced for a study of cytomegalovirus exposure and HLA in healthy donors. Though probably carrying unrecorded immune exposures, donors were nominally healthy at sampling. In the case of this clone: Its antigen remains unidentified.

Study-wide findings and caveats: Based on reports, TCR beta sequences accurately predicted HLA-A and HLA-B alleles for most subjects. Many donors carried some public TCRs, although rarity characterized most TCR sequences.

The CDR3 is 14 amino acids. The germline V gene has CDR1 MNHEY and CDR2 SVGAGI. Trimming removed 6 bases from V and 5 bases from J; junction bases left unmatched: 9. With 60 Vbeta and 13 Jbeta primers, the PCR was carried out. Libraries were prepared by immunoSEQ multiplex PCR; TCRdb keeps only in-frame clonotypes and omits some of them. The sample holds fewer than 100,000 clones; nearly 80% are singletons and the top ten take 4.1%. The chain carries TRBV6-5 and TRBJ1-1; TRBD1 agrees at 7 bases. The source of this sequence is a middle-aged woman in good health and CMV-seropositive. The sequencing sample was made of PBMCs. This CDR3 reads CASSDLQGRTEAFF. The CDR3, as DNA: TGTGCCAGCAGCGACCTACAGGGGAGGACTGAAGCTTTCTTT.